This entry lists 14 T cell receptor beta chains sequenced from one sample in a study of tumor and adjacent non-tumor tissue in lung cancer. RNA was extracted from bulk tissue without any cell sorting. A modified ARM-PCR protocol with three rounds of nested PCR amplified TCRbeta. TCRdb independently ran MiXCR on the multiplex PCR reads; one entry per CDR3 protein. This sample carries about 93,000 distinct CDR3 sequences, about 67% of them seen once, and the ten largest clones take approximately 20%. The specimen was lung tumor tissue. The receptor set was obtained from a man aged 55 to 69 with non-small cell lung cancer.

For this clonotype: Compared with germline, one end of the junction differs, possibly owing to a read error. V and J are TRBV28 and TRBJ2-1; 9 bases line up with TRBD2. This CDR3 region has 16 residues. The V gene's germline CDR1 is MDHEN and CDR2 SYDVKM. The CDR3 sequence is CVSSDPGVAGVNEQIF. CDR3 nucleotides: TGTGTCAGCAGCGACCCGGGAGTAGCGGGAGTGAATGAGCAGATCTTC. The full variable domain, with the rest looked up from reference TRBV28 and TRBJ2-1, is DVKVTQSSRYLVKRTGEKVFLECVQDMDHENMFWYRQDPGLGLRLIYFSYDVKMKEKGDIPEGYSVSREKKERFSLILESASTNQTSMYLCVSSDPGVAGVNEQIFGPGTRLTVL.

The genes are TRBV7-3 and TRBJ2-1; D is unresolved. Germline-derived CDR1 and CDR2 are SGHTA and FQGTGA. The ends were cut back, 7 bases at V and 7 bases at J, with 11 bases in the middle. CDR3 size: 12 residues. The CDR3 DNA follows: TGTGCCAGCATCAAAACCGGGAATGAGCAGTTCTTC. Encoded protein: CASIKTGNEQFF.

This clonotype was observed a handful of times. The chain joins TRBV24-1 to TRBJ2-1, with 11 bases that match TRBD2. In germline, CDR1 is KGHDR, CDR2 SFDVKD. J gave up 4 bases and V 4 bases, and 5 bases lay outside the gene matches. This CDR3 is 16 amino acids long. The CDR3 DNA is TGTGCCACCAGTGACCCCGGGACTAGCGGTTACAATGAGCAGTTCTTC. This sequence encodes CATSDPGTSGYNEQFF.

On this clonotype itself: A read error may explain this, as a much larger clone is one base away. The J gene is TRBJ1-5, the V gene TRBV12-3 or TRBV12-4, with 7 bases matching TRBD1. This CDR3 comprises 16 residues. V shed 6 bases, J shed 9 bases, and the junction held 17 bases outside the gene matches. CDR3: CASSGQGGLEGLPQHF. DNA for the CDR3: TGTGCCAGCAGCGGCCAAGGGGGCTTGGAAGGCCTGCCCCAGCATTTT.

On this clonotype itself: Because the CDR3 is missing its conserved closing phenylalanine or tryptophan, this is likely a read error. DNA for the CDR3: TGTGCCACGGGGGACAGTGAAGCATACGAGCAGTACTTA. Amino acids: CATGDSEAYEQYL. The rearrangement links TRBV6-2 or TRBV6-3 to TRBJ2-7; possible D gene TRBD1, 7 bases. CDR1 and CDR2 from the germline V gene are MNHEY and SVGEGT. The CDR3 extends over 13 amino acids. The ends were cut back, 10 bases at V and 4 bases at J, with 17 bases in the middle.

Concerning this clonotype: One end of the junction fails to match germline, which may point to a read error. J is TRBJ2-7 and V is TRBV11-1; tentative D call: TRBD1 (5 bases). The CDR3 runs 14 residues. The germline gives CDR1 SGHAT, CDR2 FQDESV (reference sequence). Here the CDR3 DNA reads TGTGCCAGCAGTATCTCGGATAGGGGCTACGAGCGGTACTTC. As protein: CASSISDRGYERYF.

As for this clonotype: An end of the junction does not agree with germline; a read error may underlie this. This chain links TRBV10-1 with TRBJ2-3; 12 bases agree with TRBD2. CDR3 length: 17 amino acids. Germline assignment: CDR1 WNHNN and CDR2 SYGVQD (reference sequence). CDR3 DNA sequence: TGCCCCAGCAGTGATCCACTAGCGGGGGGCCTCAGAGATACGCAGTATTTT. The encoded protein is CPSSDPLAGGLRDTQYF.

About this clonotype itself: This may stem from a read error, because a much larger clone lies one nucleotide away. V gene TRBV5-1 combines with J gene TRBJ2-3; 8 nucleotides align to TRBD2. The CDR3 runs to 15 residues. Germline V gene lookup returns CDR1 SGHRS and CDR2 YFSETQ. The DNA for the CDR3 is TGCGCCAGCAGCCACACTAGCGGAAGCACATATACGCAGTATTTT. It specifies CASSHTSGSTYTQYF.

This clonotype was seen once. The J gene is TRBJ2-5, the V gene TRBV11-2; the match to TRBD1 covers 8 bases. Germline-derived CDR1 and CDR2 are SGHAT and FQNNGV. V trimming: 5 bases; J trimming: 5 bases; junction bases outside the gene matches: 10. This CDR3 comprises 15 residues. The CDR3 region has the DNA TGTGCCAGCAGCCAACAGGGGGGTTCAAGGGAGACCCAGTACTTC. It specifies CASSQQGGSRETQYF.

The CDR3 sequence is CASSEGDTQYF. The CDR3 nucleotides are TGTGCCAGCAGTGAAGGGGATACGCAGTATTTT. The chain uses TRBV2 and TRBJ2-3, with D uncertain. V was cut by 1 base and J by 6 bases, with 2 bases left in between. This CDR3 region has 11 residues. Germline CDR1 and CDR2: SNHLY and FYNNEI.

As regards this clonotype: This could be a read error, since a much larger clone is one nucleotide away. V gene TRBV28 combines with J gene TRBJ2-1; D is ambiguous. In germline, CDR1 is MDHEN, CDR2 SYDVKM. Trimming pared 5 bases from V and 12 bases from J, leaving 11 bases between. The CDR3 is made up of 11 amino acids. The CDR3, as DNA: TGTGCCAGCAGTCCCGCCATCAGGCAGTTCTTC. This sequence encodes CASSPAIRQFF.

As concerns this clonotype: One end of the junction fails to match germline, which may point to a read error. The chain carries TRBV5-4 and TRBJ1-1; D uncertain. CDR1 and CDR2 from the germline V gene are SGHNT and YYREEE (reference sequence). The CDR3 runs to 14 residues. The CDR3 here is CVSSRFRGPPEAFF. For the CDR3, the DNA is TGTGTCAGCAGCAGGTTCAGAGGGCCCCCTGAAGCTTTCTTT. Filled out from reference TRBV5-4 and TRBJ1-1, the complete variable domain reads ETGVTQSPTHLIKTRGQQVTLRCSSQSGHNTVSWYQQALGQGPQFIFQYYREEENGRGNFPPRFSGLQFPNYSSELNVNALELDDSALYLCVSSRFRGPPEAFFGQGTRLTVV.

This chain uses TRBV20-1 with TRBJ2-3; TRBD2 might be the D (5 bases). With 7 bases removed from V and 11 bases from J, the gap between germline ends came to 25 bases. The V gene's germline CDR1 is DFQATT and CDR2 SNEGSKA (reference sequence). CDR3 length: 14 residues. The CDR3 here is CSVGHLANTDVQYF. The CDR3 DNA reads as TGCAGTGTGGGTCATCTAGCAAACACAGATGTGCAGTATTTT.

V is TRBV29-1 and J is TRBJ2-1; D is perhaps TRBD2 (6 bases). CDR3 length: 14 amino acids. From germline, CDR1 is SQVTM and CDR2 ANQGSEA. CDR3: CNVRRPSVYNEQFF. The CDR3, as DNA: TGCAACGTAAGAAGGCCTAGCGTTTACAATGAGCAGTTCTTC.